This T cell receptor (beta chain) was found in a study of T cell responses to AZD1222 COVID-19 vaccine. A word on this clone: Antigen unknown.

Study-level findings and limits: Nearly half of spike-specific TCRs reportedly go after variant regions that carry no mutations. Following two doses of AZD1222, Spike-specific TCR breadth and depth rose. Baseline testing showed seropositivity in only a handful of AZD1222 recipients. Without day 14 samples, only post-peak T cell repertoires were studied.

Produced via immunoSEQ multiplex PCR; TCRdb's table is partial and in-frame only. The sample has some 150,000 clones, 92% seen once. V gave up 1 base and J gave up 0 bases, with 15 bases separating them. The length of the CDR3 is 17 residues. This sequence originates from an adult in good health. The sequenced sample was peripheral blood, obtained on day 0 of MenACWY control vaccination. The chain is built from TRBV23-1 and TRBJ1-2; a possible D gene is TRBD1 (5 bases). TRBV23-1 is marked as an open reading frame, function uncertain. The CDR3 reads CASSQWGQGGSNYGYTF. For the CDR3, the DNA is TGCGCCAGCAGTCAATGGGGTCAGGGAGGTTCTAACTATGGCTACACCTTC.